This T cell receptor (beta chain) is drawn from a study of blood T cell repertoires in COVID-19. Study details: There were acute and convalescent COVID-19 samples, and they came from the United States, Italy and Spain.

One Seattle source followed patients from active infection through their disease course. The table came from immunoSEQ multiplex PCR; TCRdb's copy has only in-frame clones and leaves some out. The sample lists some 350,000 clones; about 89% were seen once. There are 11 residues in the CDR3. The V end lost 3 bases, the J end lost 7 bases, and 9 bases lay between the germline ends. The V gene's germline CDR1 is SQVTM and CDR2 ANQGSEA. This TCR came from a woman in her twenties or thirties with COVID-19, enrolled during active disease. The sequenced sample consisted of peripheral blood. This chain uses TRBV29-1 with TRBJ1-2; no firm D call. The CDR3 loop reads CSVEGLGGYTF. For the CDR3, the DNA is TGCAGCGTTGAGGGCTTGGGTGGCTACACCTTC. Supplemented by reference TRBV29-1 and TRBJ1-2, the full variable domain reads SAVISQKPSRDICQRGTSLTIQCQVDSQVTMMFWYRQQPGQSLTLIATANQGSEATYESGFVIDKFPISRPNLTFSTLTVSNMSPEDSSIYLCSVEGLGGYTFGSGTRLTVV.